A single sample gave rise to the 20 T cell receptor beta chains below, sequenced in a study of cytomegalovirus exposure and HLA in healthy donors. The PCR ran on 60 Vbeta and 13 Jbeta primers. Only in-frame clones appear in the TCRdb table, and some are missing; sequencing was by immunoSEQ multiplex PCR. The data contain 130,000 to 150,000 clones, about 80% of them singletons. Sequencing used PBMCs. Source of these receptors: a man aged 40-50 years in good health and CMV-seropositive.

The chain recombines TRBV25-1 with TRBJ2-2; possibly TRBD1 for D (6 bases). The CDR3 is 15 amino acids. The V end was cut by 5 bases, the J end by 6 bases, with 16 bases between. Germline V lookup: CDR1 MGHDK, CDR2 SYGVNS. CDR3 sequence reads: CASSWIQGFPGELFF. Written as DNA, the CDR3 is TGTGCCAGCAGTTGGATACAGGGCTTTCCCGGGGAGCTGTTTTTT.

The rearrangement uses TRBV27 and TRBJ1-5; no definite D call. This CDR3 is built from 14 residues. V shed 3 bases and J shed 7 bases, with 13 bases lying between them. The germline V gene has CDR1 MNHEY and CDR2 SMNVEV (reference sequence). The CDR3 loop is CASSFTRGGQPQHF. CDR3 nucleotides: TGTGCCAGCAGTTTTACACGTGGCGGGCAGCCCCAGCATTTT.

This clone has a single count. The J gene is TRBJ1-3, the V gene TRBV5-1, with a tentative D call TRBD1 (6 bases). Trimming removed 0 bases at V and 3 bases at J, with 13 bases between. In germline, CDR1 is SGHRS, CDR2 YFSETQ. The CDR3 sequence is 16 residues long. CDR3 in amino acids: CASSLAGHSVGNTIYF. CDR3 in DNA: TGCGCCAGCAGCTTGGCGGGACACTCAGTTGGAAACACCATATATTTT.

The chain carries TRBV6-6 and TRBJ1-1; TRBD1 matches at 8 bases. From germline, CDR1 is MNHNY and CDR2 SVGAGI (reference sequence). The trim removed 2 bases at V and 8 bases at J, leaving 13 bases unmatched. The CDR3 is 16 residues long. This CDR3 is CASSYGQGASIVEAFF. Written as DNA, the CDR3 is TGTGCCAGCAGTTACGGGCAGGGGGCTAGTATTGTAGAAGCTTTCTTT.

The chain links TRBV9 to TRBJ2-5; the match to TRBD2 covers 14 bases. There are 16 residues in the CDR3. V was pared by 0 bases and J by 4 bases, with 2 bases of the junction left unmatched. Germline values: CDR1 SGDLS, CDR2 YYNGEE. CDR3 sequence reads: CASSVGLAGGGETQYF. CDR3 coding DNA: TGTGCCAGCAGCGTAGGACTAGCGGGGGGGGGAGAGACCCAGTACTTC. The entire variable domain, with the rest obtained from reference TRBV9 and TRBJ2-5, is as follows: DSGVTQTPKHLITATGQRVTLRCSPRSGDLSVYWYQQSLDQGLQFLIQYYNGEERAKGNILERFSAQQFPDLHSELNLSSLELGDSALYFCASSVGLAGGGETQYFGPGTRLLVL.

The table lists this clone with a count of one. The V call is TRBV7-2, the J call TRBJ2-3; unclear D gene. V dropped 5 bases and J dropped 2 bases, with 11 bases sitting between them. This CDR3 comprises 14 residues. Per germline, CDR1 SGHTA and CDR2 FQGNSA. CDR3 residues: CASSRSSPTDTQYF. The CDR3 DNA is TGTGCCAGCAGCCGGAGTTCCCCCACAGATACGCAGTATTTT. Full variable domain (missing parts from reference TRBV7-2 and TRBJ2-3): GAGVSQSPSNKVTEKGKDVELRCDPISGHTALYWYRQSLGQGLEFLIYFQGNSAPDKSGLPSDRFSAERTGGSVSTLTIQRTQQEDSAVYLCASSRSSPTDTQYFGPGTRLTVL.

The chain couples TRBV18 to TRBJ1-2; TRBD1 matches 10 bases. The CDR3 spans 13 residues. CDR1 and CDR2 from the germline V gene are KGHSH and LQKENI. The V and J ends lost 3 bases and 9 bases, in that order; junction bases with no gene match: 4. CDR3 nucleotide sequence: TGTGCCAGCTCACCGGACAGGGGGAGAAGCTACACCTTC. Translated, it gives CASSPDRGRSYTF.

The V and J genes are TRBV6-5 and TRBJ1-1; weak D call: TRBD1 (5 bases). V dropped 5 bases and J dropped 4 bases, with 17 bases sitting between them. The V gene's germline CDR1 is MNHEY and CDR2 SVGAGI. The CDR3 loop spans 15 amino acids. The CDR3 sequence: CASSNPAGRSTEAFF. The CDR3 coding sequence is TGTGCCAGCAGTAACCCTGCGGGGCGAAGCACTGAAGCTTTCTTT.

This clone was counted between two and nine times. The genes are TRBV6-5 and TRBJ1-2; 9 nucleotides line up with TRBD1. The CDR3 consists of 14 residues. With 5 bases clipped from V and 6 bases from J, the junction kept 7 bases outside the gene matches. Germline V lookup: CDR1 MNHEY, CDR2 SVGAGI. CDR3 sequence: CASSQRTGANGYTF. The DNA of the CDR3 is TGTGCCAGCAGTCAACGGACAGGGGCAAATGGCTACACCTTC.

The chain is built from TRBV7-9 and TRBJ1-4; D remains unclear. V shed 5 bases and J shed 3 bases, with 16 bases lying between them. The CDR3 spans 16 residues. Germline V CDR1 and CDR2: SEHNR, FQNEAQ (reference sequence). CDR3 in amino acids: CASSRTPGGANEKLFF. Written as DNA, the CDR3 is TGTGCCAGCAGCAGAACCCCGGGCGGGGCTAATGAAAAACTGTTTTTT.

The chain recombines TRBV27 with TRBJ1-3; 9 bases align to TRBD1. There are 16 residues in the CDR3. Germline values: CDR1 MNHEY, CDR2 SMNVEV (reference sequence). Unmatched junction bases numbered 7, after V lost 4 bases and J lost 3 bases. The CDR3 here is CASSSWTGEDGNTIYF. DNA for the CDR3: TGTGCCAGCAGTTCATGGACAGGGGAGGATGGAAACACCATATATTTT.

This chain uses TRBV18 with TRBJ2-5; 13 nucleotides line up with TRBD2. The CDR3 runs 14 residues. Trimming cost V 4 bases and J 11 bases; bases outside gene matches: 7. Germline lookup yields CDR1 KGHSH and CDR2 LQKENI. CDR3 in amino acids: CASSLGLAGVEQYF. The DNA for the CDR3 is TGTGCCAGCTCACTAGGACTAGCGGGAGTAGAGCAGTACTTC.

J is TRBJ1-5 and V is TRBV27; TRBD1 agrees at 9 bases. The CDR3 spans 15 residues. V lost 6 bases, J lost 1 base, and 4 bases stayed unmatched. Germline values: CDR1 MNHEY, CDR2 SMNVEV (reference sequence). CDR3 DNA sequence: TGTGCCAGCAGCAGGGACAGGGCGAGCAATCAGCCCCAGCATTTT. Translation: CASSRDRASNQPQHF.

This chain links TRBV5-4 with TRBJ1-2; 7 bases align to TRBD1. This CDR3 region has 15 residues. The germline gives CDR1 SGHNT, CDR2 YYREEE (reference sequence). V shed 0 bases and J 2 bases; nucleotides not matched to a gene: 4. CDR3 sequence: CASSLAPTGNYGYTF. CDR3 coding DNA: TGTGCCAGCAGCTTGGCCCCGACAGGGAACTATGGCTACACCTTC.

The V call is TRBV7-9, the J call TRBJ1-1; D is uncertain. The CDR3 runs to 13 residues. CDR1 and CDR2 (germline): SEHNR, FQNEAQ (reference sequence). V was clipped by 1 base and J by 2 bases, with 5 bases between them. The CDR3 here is CASSLGQNTEAFF. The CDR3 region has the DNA TGTGCCAGCAGCTTAGGGCAAAACACTGAAGCTTTCTTT.

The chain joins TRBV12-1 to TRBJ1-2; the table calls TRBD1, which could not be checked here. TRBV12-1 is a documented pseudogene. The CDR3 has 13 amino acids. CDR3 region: CASSSWTGSGYTF. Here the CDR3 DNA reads TGTGCCAGCAGCTCCTGGACAGGGTCTGGCTACACCTTC.

In DNA form, the CDR3 reads TGTGCCAGCAGCTTGGTGCAGGACTATGGCTACACCTTC. Protein: CASSLVQDYGYTF. The chain combines TRBV5-6 with TRBJ1-2; D ambiguous. V dropped 0 bases and J dropped 3 bases, with 6 bases sitting between them. In germline, CDR1 is SGHDT, CDR2 YYEEEE. This CDR3 spans 13 amino acids.

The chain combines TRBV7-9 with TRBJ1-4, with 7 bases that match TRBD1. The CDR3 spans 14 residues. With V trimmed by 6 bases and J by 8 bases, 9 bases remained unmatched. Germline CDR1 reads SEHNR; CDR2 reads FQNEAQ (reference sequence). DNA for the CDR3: TGTGCCAGCAGATTACAGGGGTTAAACGAAAAACTGTTTTTT. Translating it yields CASRLQGLNEKLFF.

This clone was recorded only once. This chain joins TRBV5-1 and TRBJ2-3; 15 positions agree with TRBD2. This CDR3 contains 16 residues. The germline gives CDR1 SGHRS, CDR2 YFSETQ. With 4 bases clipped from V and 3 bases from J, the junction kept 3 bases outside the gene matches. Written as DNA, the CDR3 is TGCGCCAGCAGCAGGGGACTAGCGGGAGGAACAGATACGCAGTATTTT. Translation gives CASSRGLAGGTDTQYF. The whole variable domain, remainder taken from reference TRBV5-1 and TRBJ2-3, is KAGVTQTPRYLIKTRGQQVTLSCSPISGHRSVSWYQQTPGQGLQFLFEYFSETQRNKGNFPGRFSGRQFSNSRSEMNVSTLELGDSALYLCASSRGLAGGTDTQYFGPGTRLTVL.

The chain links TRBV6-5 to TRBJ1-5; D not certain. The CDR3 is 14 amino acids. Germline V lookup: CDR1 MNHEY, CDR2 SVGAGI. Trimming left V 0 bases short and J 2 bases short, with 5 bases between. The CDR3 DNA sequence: TGTGCCAGCAGTTACTCCCAGGGCAATCAGCCCCAGCATTTT. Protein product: CASSYSQGNQPQHF.